These 30 T cell receptor beta chains originate from one sample sequenced in a study of blood T cell repertoires in COVID-19. This table comes from immunoSEQ multiplex PCR, and its TCRdb copy is limited to in-frame clones, with some not included. The sample contains about 300,000 clones, around 84% of which appear only once. Specimen: peripheral blood. The receptors were sampled from a human donor with COVID-19, enrolled during active disease. The donor label of this sample is uncertain.

V usage is TRBV19 and J usage is TRBJ2-2; D possibly corresponds to TRBD2 (6 bases). CDR1 is LNHDA and CDR2 is SQIVND in the germline V gene (reference sequence). Trimming shortened V by 3 bases and J by 3 bases, and 8 bases separated the two germline ends. The CDR3 is 14 residues long. CDR3 loop: CASSIGGDTGELFF. CDR3 coding DNA: TGTGCCAGTAGTATCGGGGGAGACACCGGGGAGCTGTTTTTT.

The V call is TRBV5-1, the J call TRBJ1-2; TRBD1 matches at 8 bases. The CDR3 contains 17 residues. The trim removed 0 bases at V and 0 bases at J, leaving 7 bases unmatched. Germline V CDR1 and CDR2: SGHRS, YFSETQ. CDR3 in amino acids: CASSLGQGQLANYGYTF. The CDR3 DNA is TGCGCCAGCAGCTTGGGACAGGGGCAATTGGCTAACTATGGCTACACCTTC.

This clone was detected a few times. The rearrangement uses TRBV7-2 and TRBJ2-2; tentative D call: TRBD2 (7 bases). The V gene's germline CDR1 is SGHTA and CDR2 FQGNSA. Trimming left V 5 bases short and J 4 bases short, with 20 bases between. The CDR3 length is 17 residues. The CDR3 nucleotides are TGTGCCAGCAGCCCCCGGGGGGCGGGAGTGTTCACCGGGGAGCTGTTTTTT. Its translation: CASSPRGAGVFTGELFF. Variable domain in full (rest from reference TRBV7-2 and TRBJ2-2): GAGVSQSPSNKVTEKGKDVELRCDPISGHTALYWYRQSLGQGLEFLIYFQGNSAPDKSGLPSDRFSAERTGGSVSTLTIQRTQQEDSAVYLCASSPRGAGVFTGELFFGEGSRLTVL.

This rearrangement joins TRBV5-1 to TRBJ2-7; TRBD2 matches 11 bases. V was clipped by 3 bases and J by 5 bases; unmatched bases: 10. This CDR3 region has 16 residues. Germline CDR1 SGHRS, CDR2 YFSETQ. CDR3: CASSSLAGGPSNEQYF. The CDR3 nucleotides are TGCGCCAGCAGCTCCTTAGCGGGAGGGCCGAGCAACGAGCAGTACTTC.

The V call is TRBV28, the J call TRBJ1-6, with D maybe TRBD1 (6 bases). The CDR3 totals 15 residues. Germline V lookup: CDR1 MDHEN, CDR2 SYDVKM. Trimming stripped 6 bases from V and 7 bases from J, with 16 bases between. CDR3 amino acids: CASSLPDRNNSPLHF. CDR3 DNA: TGTGCCAGCAGCCTCCCCGACAGGAACAATTCACCCCTCCACTTT.

The CDR3 reads CASSLGRLAGERETQYF. CDR3 DNA sequence: TGCGCCAGCAGCTTGGGCAGACTAGCGGGAGAGAGGGAGACCCAGTACTTC. This rearrangement joins TRBV5-1 to TRBJ2-5; 12 bases align to TRBD2. V lost 0 bases, J lost 5 bases, and 8 bases stayed unmatched. Germline V gene data show CDR1 as SGHRS and CDR2 as YFSETQ. The length of the CDR3 is 17 residues. The full variable domain, rest sourced from reference TRBV5-1 and TRBJ2-5, is KAGVTQTPRYLIKTRGQQVTLSCSPISGHRSVSWYQQTPGQGLQFLFEYFSETQRNKGNFPGRFSGRQFSNSRSEMNVSTLELGDSALYLCASSLGRLAGERETQYFGPGTRLLVL.

The DNA of the CDR3 is TGTGCCAGCAGTCGGGACAGTCCTAGCAATCAGCCCCAGCATTTT. It is translated as CASSRDSPSNQPQHF. The rearrangement uses TRBV2 and TRBJ1-5, with 7 bases fitting TRBD1. Germline-derived CDR1 and CDR2 are SNHLY and FYNNEI. The CDR3 loop spans 15 amino acids. V dropped 5 bases and J dropped 0; count of bases not matched to a gene: 4.

The chain combines TRBV5-1 with TRBJ1-4, with a possible D match to TRBD1 (5 bases). This CDR3 comprises 15 residues. Germline CDR1 and CDR2: SGHRS and YFSETQ. V lost 4 bases, J lost 8 bases, and 18 bases lay in between. CDR3 residues: CASSTTGERSEKLFF. The CDR3 DNA follows: TGCGCCAGCAGCACTACAGGCGAGAGGTCCGAAAAACTGTTTTTT.

This chain joins TRBV28 and TRBJ2-2; possible D gene TRBD1, 6 bases. Germline CDR1 and CDR2: MDHEN and SYDVKM. The V gene lost 3 bases and the J gene lost 4 bases, with 12 bases spanning the gap. CDR3 length equals 15 residues. The chain's CDR3 is CASSLGARFTGELFF. The CDR3 DNA is TGTGCCAGCAGTTTGGGGGCGCGTTTCACCGGGGAGCTGTTTTTT.

This chain links TRBV5-1 with TRBJ1-1; no definite D call. From germline, CDR1 is SGHRS and CDR2 YFSETQ. CDR3 length: 13 amino acids. V dropped 3 bases and J dropped 1 base, with 7 bases sitting between them. This chain's CDR3 is CASSYQQNTEAFF. DNA for the CDR3: TGCGCCAGCAGCTACCAACAGAACACTGAAGCTTTCTTT.

This sequence joins TRBV28 and TRBJ1-5; TRBD1 aligns across 10 bases. The V and J ends lost 3 bases and 6 bases, in that order; junction bases with no gene match: 5. Germline CDR1 MDHEN, CDR2 SYDVKM. This CDR3 comprises 15 residues. CDR3 residues: CASSFPGQGFQPQHF. CDR3 coding DNA: TGTGCCAGCAGTTTCCCGGGACAGGGGTTTCAGCCCCAGCATTTT.

The V and J genes are TRBV25-1 and TRBJ1-5; D is possibly TRBD1 (6 bases). CDR1 MGHDK and CDR2 SYGVNS come from the germline V gene. The length of the CDR3 is 14 residues. With 3 bases removed from V and 6 bases from J, the gap between germline ends came to 12 bases. CDR3 loop: CASSDGQSIQPQHF. CDR3 in DNA: TGTGCCAGCAGTGATGGACAGTCTATTCAGCCCCAGCATTTT.

Regarding this clone: A read error may account for a junction end that differs from germline. The chain links TRBV7-7 to TRBJ2-1, with 8 positions matching TRBD2. The CDR3 extends over 16 amino acids. From germline, CDR1 is SSHAT and CDR2 FNYEAQ (reference sequence). The CDR3 DNA reads TGTGCTAGCAGCCCCGGGGGGGCCAGCTCCTACAATGAGCAGTTCTTC. It codes for CASSPGGASSYNEQFF. The full variable domain, in which reference TRBV7-7 and TRBJ2-1 provide the parts outside the CDR3, is GAGVSQSPRYKVTKRGQDVTLRCDPISSHATLYWYQQALGQGPEFLTYFNYEAQPDKSGLPSDRFSAERPEGSISTLTIQRTEQRDSAMYRCASSPGGASSYNEQFFGPGTRLTVL.

As for this clone: Compared with germline, one end of the junction differs, possibly owing to a read error. The rearrangement links TRBV28 to TRBJ2-3, with 7 positions matching TRBD1. CDR1 is MDHEN and CDR2 is SYDVKM in the germline V gene. The CDR3 covers 15 residues. DNA for the CDR3: TGTGCCAGCAGTCCCCACTTGGGTATGGGACAGTGGGTCCTTTTT. This gives the protein CASSPHLGMGQWVLF.

The chain has TRBV28 and TRBJ1-5; D perhaps matches TRBD1 (5 bases). The CDR3 contains 16 residues. CDR1 is MDHEN, CDR2 SYDVKM, per germline. V was shortened by 6 bases and J by 0 bases, with 15 bases between the two germline ends. CDR3 in DNA: TGTGCCAGCAGCTATGATCCAGGGAATAGCAATCAGCCCCAGCATTTT. Amino acid sequence: CASSYDPGNSNQPQHF.

The V gene is TRBV5-6, the J gene TRBJ1-5; D is possibly TRBD1 (5 bases). Germline V CDR1 and CDR2: SGHDT, YYEEEE. The CDR3 extends over 15 amino acids. The V gene lost 1 base and the J gene lost 3 bases, with 11 bases spanning the gap. In DNA form, the CDR3 reads TGTGCCAGCAGCTTGAGGGGCCTTTCCAATCAGCCCCAGCATTTT. It is translated as CASSLRGLSNQPQHF. The whole variable domain, filled in from reference TRBV5-6 and TRBJ1-5, reads DAGVTQSPTHLIKTRGQQVTLRCSPKSGHDTVSWYQQALGQGPQFIFQYYEEEERQRGNFPDRFSGHQFPNYSSELNVNALLLGDSALYLCASSLRGLSNQPQHFGDGTRLSIL.

The V call is TRBV4-3, the J call TRBJ1-1; 7 bases are a match to TRBD1. V lost 1 base, J lost 0 bases, and 8 bases stayed unmatched. The CDR3 has 17 residues. Germline CDR1 is LGHNA and CDR2 is YSLEER. CDR3 loop: CASSQGNRGTMNTEAFF. The DNA of the CDR3 is TGCGCCAGCAGCCAAGGGAACAGGGGCACAATGAACACTGAAGCTTTCTTT.

The V and J genes are TRBV28 and TRBJ2-5; no reliable D call. The germline V gene has CDR1 MDHEN and CDR2 SYDVKM. Trimming took off 2 bases at V and 5 bases at J, with 15 bases between the two ends. The CDR3 is 15 residues long. The CDR3 loop reads CASSLLWATRETQYF. CDR3 bases: TGTGCCAGCAGTTTACTTTGGGCCACCAGGGAGACCCAGTACTTC.

The J gene is TRBJ1-5, the V gene TRBV29-1; weak D call: TRBD1 (5 bases). The V gene lost 3 bases and the J gene lost 2 bases, with 8 bases spanning the gap. The CDR3 covers 13 residues. Germline assignment: CDR1 SQVTM and CDR2 ANQGSEA. CDR3 sequence reads: CSVEGGGNQPQHF. CDR3 nucleotides: TGCAGCGTTGAGGGGGGGGGCAATCAGCCCCAGCATTTT.

The J gene is TRBJ2-7, the V gene TRBV28; D ambiguous. Looked up from germline, CDR1 is MDHEN and CDR2 is SYDVKM. Trimming stripped 7 bases from V and 2 bases from J, with 9 bases between. The CDR3 covers 12 residues. The CDR3 loop reads CASKAVTYEQYF. The CDR3 DNA sequence: TGTGCCAGCAAGGCGGTTACCTACGAGCAGTACTTC.

The rearrangement uses TRBV3-1 (or the pseudogene TRBV3-2) and TRBJ2-1; 11 bases agree with TRBD2. There are 17 residues in the CDR3. Looked up from germline, CDR1 is LGHDT and CDR2 is YNNKEL (reference sequence). With V trimmed by 4 bases and J by 3 bases, 8 bases remained unmatched. DNA of the CDR3: TGTGCCAGCAGCCGGGATACCGGGACTAGCGGCTACAATGAGCAGTTCTTC. It encodes CASSRDTGTSGYNEQFF.

This chain connects TRBV19 to TRBJ1-2, with D unresolved. The CDR3 has 14 residues. Trimming removed 5 bases at V and 2 bases at J, with 12 bases between. Germline values: CDR1 LNHDA, CDR2 SQIVND (reference sequence). The CDR3 DNA sequence: TGTGCCAGTAGTGTACGAGACTGGAACTATGGCTACACCTTC. Residues: CASSVRDWNYGYTF.

This clone was seen many times. This chain joins TRBV5-1 and TRBJ2-5; tentative D call: TRBD1 (6 bases). The germline gives CDR1 SGHRS, CDR2 YFSETQ. This CDR3 comprises 16 residues. V was pared by 0 bases and J by 4 bases, with 16 bases between. The CDR3 coding sequence is TGCGCCAGCAGCTTGGTGACGGGGAGAGGGGGAGAGACCCAGTACTTC. Translated, it gives CASSLVTGRGGETQYF.

This CDR3 reads CASSRPQGANTGELFF. CDR3 nucleotide sequence: TGTGCCAGCAGTCGACCACAGGGGGCTAACACCGGGGAGCTGTTTTTT. V usage is TRBV27 and J usage is TRBJ2-2, with 9 bases that match TRBD1. Germline trimming cut 5 bases from V and 2 bases from J; bases unmatched to any gene: 6. Germline CDR1 and CDR2: MNHEY and SMNVEV (reference sequence). This CDR3 has 16 residues.

This clone has just a few counts. The rearrangement uses TRBV4-1 and TRBJ2-5, with 7 nucleotides matching TRBD2. CDR3 size: 16 residues. The germline V gene has CDR1 MGHRA and CDR2 YSYEKL. With 2 bases clipped from V and 4 bases from J, the junction kept 10 bases outside the gene matches. The CDR3 bases are TGCGCCAGCAGCCAAAAAGGGGAGGGAGTAGGAGAGACCCAGTACTTC. As protein: CASSQKGEGVGETQYF.

This clone was observed a few times. The chain couples TRBV30 to TRBJ1-1; 7 nucleotides match TRBD1. In germline, CDR1 is GTSNPN, CDR2 SVGIG (reference sequence). CDR3 length: 14 amino acids. V lost 0 bases to trimming and J lost 6 bases; unmatched junction nucleotides: 7. CDR3 residues: CAWSVQGYRAEAFF. In DNA form, the CDR3 reads TGTGCCTGGAGTGTACAGGGGTATCGGGCTGAAGCTTTCTTT.

This clone was seen a few times. The V gene is TRBV2, the J gene TRBJ2-7; TRBD1 matches 9 bases. This CDR3 region has 16 residues. CDR1 is SNHLY, CDR2 FYNNEI, per germline. With V trimmed by 4 bases and J by 5 bases, 12 bases remained unmatched. CDR3 sequence (DNA): TGTGCCAGCAGTGCCGCACTGGGACAGGGAAGGAACGAGCAGTACTTC. Protein sequence: CASSAALGQGRNEQYF.

The DNA of the CDR3 is TGTGCCAGCAGCCAAGAATCCCCGGAAAAACTGTTTTTT. As protein: CASSQESPEKLFF. The V gene is TRBV4-2, the J gene TRBJ1-4; D is unclear. The germline V gene encodes CDR1 LGHNA and CDR2 YNFKEQ. The CDR3 sequence is 13 residues long. The V end lost 0 bases, the J end lost 8 bases, and 7 bases lay between the germline ends.

The V and J genes are TRBV6-2 or TRBV6-3 and TRBJ2-5, with TRBD2 identical over 7 bases. The germline CDR1 and CDR2 sequences are MNHEY and SVGEGT. J was trimmed by 5 bases and V by 4 bases; bases with no gene match: 13. This CDR3 region has 16 residues. The CDR3 sequence is CASSWGGGSGLETQYF. CDR3 sequence (DNA): TGTGCCAGCAGTTGGGGTGGCGGGAGTGGTTTGGAGACCCAGTACTTC.

The chain uses TRBV7-9 and TRBJ1-3; no definite D call. This CDR3 is built from 15 residues. Trimming removed 4 bases at V and 2 bases at J, with 12 bases between. Germline V gene data show CDR1 as SEHNR and CDR2 as FQNEAQ (reference sequence). CDR3 region: CASSYVGVAGNTIYF. The CDR3 region has the DNA TGTGCCAGCAGCTACGTCGGGGTGGCTGGAAACACCATATATTTT.